This is a list of T cell receptor beta chains from one sample in a study of graft-versus-host responses after intestinal transplantation. The method was immunoSEQ multiplex PCR; TCRdb's version includes in-frame clones alone and lacks a portion of them. This sample yields more than 85,000 clones, of which just over 90% are seen a single time; less than 0.55% belongs to the top ten. For these receptors, no antigen is known. The sequenced sample was unstimulated CD8+ T cells sorted from spleen or lymph node cells, obtained before intestinal transplant. The source is a human donor who received an intestinal transplant. Both conserved end residues are part of each CDR3. A D gene is named only where the DNA matches it firmly. Clone size, where shown, is once, few, many, or a class for clones that have expanded.

.	.	TRBV6-5	TRBJ2-2	TGTGCCAGCAGTTTTTCCACAGGGTACACCGGGGAGCTGTTTTTT	CASSFSTGYTGELFF
.	.	TRBV4-1	TRBJ2-2	TGCGCCAGCAGCCTTAGCGGCACCGGGGAGCTGTTTTTT	CASSLSGTGELFF
.	once	TRBV15	TRBJ1-1	TGTGCCACCAGCAGAGGTCAGAACACTGAAGCTTTCTTT	CATSRGQNTEAFF
TRBD2	.	TRBV27	TRBJ2-7	TGTGCCAGCAGTTTCATAGCGGGAGGGCCGTTAGAAAACGAGCAGTACTTC	CASSFIAGGPLENEQYF
.	once	TRBV5-1	TRBJ2-7	TGCGCCAGCAGCCTCCGAGGACAATCCCACGAGCAGTACTTC	CASSLRGQSHEQYF
.	.	TRBV5-4	TRBJ1-2	TGTGCCAGCAGATTTTCAGGGGATGGCTACACCTTC	CASRFSGDGYTF
.	.	TRBV7-9	TRBJ2-3	TGTGCCAGCAGCTTTTCGGGAGTGGATACGCAGTATTTT	CASSFSGVDTQYF
.	.	TRBV13	TRBJ2-3	TGTGCCAGCAGCGTCCAAGGGAGGGGGACAGATACGCAGTATTTT	CASSVQGRGTDTQYF
TRBD2	.	TRBV19	TRBJ2-1	TGTGCCAGTAGTAGCGGGAGGATATCCTACAATGAGCAGTTCTTC	CASSSGRISYNEQFF
.	.	TRBV9	TRBJ2-1	TGTGCCAGCAGCGCCGACAGCTCCTACAATGAGCAGTTCTTC	CASSADSSYNEQFF
.	.	TRBV5-4	TRBJ2-7	TGTGCCAGCAGCCCCTCGACAACTGGGGGGGAGCAGTACTTC	CASSPSTTGGEQYF
TRBD2	.	TRBV5-4	TRBJ2-7	TGTGCCAGCAGCCGCGAGGGACTAGCGGGAGTCGAGCAGTACTTC	CASSREGLAGVEQYF